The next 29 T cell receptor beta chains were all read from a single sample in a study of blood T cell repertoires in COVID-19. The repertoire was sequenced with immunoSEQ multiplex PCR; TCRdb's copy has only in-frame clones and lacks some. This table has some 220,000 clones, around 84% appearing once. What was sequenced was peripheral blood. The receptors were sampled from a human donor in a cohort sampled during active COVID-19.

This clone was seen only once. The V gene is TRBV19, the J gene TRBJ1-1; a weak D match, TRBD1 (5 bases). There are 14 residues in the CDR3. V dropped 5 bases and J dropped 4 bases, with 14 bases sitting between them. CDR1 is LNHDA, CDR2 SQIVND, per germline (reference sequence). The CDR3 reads CASSPYLGGTEAFF. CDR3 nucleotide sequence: TGTGCCAGTAGTCCGTACCTGGGGGGCACTGAAGCTTTCTTT.

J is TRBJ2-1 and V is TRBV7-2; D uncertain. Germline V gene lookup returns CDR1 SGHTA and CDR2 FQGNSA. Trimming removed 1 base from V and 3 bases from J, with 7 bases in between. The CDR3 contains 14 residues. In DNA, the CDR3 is TGTGCCAGCAGCTTAGATCACATCTACAATGAGCAGTTCTTC. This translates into CASSLDHIYNEQFF.

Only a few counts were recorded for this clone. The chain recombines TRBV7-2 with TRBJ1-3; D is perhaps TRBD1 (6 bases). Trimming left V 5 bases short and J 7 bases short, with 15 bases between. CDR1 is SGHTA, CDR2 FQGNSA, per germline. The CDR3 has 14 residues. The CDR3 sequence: CASSPYRVSNTIYF. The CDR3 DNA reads TGTGCCAGCAGCCCTTACAGGGTCTCGAACACCATATATTTT.

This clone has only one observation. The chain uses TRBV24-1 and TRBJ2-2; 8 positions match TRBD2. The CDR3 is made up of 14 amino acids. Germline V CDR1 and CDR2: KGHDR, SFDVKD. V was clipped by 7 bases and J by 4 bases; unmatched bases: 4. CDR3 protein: CATRPAGGTGELFF. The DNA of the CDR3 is TGTGCCACCAGGCCGGCGGGGGGCACCGGGGAGCTGTTTTTT.

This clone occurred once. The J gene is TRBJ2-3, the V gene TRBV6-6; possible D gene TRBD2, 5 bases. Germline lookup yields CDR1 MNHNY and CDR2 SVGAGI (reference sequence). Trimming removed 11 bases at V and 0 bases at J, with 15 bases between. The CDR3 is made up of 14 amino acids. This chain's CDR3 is CAAIRAGSTDTQYF. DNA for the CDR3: TGTGCCGCCATTAGGGCGGGTAGCACAGATACGCAGTATTTT.

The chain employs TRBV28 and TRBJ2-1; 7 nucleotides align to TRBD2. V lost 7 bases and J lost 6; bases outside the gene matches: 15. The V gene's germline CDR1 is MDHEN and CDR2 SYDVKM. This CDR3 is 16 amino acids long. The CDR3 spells CASTLGAGVLLNEQFF. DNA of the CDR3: TGTGCCAGCACCCTCGGGGCGGGAGTCCTCCTCAATGAGCAGTTCTTC.

CDR3 nucleotide sequence: TGTGCCAGCAGCCCCTGGTACGAGGGGGCCAGAACCGGCGAGCAGTACTTC. This codes for CASSPWYEGARTGEQYF. The genes are TRBV7-9 and TRBJ2-7; 7 bases align to TRBD1. This CDR3 comprises 17 residues. V gave up 5 bases and J gave up 6 bases; unmatched junction bases: 19. Germline CDR1 is SEHNR and CDR2 is FQNEAQ (reference sequence).

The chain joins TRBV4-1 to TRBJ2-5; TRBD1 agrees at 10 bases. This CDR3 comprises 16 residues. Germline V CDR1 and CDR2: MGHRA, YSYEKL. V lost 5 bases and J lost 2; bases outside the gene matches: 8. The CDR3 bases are TGCGCCAGCAGCTCTCACCCGGGACAGGGGCAAGAGACCCAGTACTTC. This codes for CASSSHPGQGQETQYF.

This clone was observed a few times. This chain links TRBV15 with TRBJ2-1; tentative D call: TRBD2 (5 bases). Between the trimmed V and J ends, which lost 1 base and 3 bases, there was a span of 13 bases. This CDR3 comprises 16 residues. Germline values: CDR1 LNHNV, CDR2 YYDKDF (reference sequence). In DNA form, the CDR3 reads TGTGCCACCAGCAGAGTACCCCGGGAAAACTACAATGAGCAGTTCTTC. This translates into CATSRVPRENYNEQFF.

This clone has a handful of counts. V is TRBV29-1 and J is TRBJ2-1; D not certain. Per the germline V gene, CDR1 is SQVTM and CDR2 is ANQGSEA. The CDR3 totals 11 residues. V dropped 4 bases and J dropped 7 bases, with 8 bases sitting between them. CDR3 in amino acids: CSVGSINEQFF. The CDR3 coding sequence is TGCAGCGTTGGAAGCATTAATGAGCAGTTCTTC.

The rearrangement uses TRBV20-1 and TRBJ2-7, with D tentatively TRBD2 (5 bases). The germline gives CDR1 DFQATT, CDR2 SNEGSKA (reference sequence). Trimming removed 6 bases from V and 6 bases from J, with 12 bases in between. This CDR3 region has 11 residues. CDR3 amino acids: CSALDWTEQYF. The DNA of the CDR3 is TGCAGTGCCCTGGACTGGACCGAGCAGTACTTC.

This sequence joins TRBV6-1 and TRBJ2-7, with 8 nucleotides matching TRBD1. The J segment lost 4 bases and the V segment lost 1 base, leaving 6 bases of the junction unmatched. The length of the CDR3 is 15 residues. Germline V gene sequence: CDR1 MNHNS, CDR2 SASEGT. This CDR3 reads CASSEERTGSYEQYF. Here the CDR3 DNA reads TGTGCCAGCAGTGAAGAGAGGACAGGGAGTTACGAGCAGTACTTC.

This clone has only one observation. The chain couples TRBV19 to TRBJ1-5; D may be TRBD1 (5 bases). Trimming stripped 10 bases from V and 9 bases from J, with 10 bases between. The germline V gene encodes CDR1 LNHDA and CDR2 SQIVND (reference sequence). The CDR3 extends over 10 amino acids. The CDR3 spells CATGGLPQHF. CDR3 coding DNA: TGTGCCACCGGGGGACTGCCCCAGCATTTT.

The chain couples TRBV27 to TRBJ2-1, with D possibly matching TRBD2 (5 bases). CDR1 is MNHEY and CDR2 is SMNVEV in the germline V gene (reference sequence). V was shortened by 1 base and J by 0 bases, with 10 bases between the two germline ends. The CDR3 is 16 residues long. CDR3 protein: CASSLLATSSYNEQFF. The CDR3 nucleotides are TGTGCCAGCAGTTTATTGGCTACTAGCTCCTACAATGAGCAGTTCTTC.

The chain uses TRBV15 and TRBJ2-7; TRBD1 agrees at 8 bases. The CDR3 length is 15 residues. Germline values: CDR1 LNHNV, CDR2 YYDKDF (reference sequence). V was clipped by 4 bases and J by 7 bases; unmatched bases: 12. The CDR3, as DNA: TGTGCCACCAGCATTTTTCCGGACAGGGTGGAAGAGCAGTACTTC. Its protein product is CATSIFPDRVEEQYF.

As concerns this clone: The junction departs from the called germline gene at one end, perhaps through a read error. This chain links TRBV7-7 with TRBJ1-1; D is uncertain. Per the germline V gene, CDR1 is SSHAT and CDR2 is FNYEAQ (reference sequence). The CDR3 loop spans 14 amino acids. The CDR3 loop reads CASSLEHLNTEAFF. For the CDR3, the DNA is TGTGCTAGCAGCTTAGAGCACCTTAACACTGAAGCTTTCTTT.

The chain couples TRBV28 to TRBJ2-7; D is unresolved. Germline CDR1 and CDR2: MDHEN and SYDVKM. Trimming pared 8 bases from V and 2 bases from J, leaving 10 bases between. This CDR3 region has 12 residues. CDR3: CASAGQTYEQYF. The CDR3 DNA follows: TGTGCCAGCGCTGGCCAGACCTACGAGCAGTACTTC.

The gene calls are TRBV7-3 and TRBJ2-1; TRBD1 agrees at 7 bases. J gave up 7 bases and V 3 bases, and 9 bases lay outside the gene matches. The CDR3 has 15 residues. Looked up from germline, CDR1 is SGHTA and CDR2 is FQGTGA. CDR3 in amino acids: CASSLYRGSLNEQFF. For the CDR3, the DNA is TGTGCCAGCAGCTTGTACAGGGGTTCTTTGAATGAGCAGTTCTTC.

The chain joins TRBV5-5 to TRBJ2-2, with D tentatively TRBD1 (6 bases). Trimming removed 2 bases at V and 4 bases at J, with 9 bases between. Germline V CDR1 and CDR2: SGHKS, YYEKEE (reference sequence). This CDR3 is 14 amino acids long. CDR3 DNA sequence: TGTGCCAGCAGCTTCTGGGACACCACCGGGGAGCTGTTTTTT. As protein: CASSFWDTTGELFF.

This CDR3 is CASSDFRGTSSGANVLTF. Here the CDR3 DNA reads TGTGCCAGCAGTGACTTCAGGGGAACAAGCTCTGGGGCCAACGTCCTGACTTTC. The chain couples TRBV2 to TRBJ2-6, with a weak D call TRBD1 (6 bases). Trimming took off 3 bases at V and 0 bases at J, with 15 bases between the two ends. The CDR3 loop spans 18 amino acids. Looked up from germline, CDR1 is SNHLY and CDR2 is FYNNEI.

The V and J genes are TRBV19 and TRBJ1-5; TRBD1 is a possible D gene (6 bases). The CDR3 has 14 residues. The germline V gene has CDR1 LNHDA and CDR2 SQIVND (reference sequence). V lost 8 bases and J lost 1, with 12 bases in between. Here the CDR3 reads CASGRTASNQPQHF. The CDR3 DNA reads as TGTGCCAGTGGGCGGACAGCCAGCAATCAGCCCCAGCATTTT.

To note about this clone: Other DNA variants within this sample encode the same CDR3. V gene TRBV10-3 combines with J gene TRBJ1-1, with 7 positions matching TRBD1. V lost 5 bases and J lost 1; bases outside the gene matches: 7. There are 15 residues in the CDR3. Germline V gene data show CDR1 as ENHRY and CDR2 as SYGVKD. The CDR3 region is CAISSTTGTNTEAFF. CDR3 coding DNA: TGTGCCATCAGTTCAACGACAGGGACGAACACTGAAGCTTTCTTT.

In DNA, the CDR3 is TGTGCCAGCAGCTTAACGGGATCCCCGGGGGACGAGCAGTACTTC. Translating it yields CASSLTGSPGDEQYF. The rearrangement joins TRBV7-9 to TRBJ2-7; TRBD2 might be the D (6 bases). This CDR3 is 15 amino acids long. Deletions cut 2 bases from V and 5 bases from J, with 16 bases between. The V gene's germline CDR1 is SEHNR and CDR2 FQNEAQ (reference sequence).

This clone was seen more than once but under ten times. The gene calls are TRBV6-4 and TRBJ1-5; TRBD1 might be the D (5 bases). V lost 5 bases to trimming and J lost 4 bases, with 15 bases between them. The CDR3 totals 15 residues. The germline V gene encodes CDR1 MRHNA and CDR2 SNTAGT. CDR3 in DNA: TGTGCCAGCAGTTCAAACGCGGGGGTGAATCAGCCCCAGCATTTT. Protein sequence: CASSSNAGVNQPQHF.

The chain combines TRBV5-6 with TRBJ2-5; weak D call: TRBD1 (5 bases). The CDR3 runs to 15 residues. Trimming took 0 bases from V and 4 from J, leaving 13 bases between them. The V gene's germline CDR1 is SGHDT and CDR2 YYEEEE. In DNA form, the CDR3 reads TGTGCCAGCAGCTTGGGGCTGACAGCCTCAGAGACCCAGTACTTC. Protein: CASSLGLTASETQYF.

In DNA, the CDR3 is TGTGCCAGCAGCCTGACAGAAGAGACCCAGTACTTC. Its protein product is CASSLTEETQYF. The rearrangement joins TRBV11-2 to TRBJ2-5; D perhaps matches TRBD1 (5 bases). V lost 5 bases and J 3 bases, leaving 7 bases between the germline ends. Germline CDR1 SGHAT, CDR2 FQNNGV. The CDR3 length is 12 residues.

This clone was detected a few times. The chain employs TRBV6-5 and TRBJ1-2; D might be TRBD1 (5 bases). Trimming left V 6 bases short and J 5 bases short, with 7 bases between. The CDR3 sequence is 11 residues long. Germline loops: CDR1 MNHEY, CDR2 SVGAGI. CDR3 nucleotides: TGTGCCAGCAGGGGGCTTTATGGCTACACCTTC. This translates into CASRGLYGYTF.

Here the CDR3 DNA reads TGCGCCAGCAGCCAAGATCGGAGGTCAGATACGCAGTATTTT. It translates to CASSQDRRSDTQYF. The rearrangement joins TRBV4-1 to TRBJ2-3, with D possibly matching TRBD2 (5 bases). CDR1 is MGHRA, CDR2 YSYEKL, per germline. V shed 0 bases and J shed 4 bases, with 8 bases lying between them. This CDR3 contains 14 residues.

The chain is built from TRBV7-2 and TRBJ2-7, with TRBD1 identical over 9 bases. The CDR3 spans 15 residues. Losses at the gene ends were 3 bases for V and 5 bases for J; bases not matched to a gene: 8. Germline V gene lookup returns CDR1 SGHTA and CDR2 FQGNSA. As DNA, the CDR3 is TGTGCCAGCAGCTTTTGGGACAGGGTCTTCCACGAGCAGTACTTC. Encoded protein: CASSFWDRVFHEQYF.